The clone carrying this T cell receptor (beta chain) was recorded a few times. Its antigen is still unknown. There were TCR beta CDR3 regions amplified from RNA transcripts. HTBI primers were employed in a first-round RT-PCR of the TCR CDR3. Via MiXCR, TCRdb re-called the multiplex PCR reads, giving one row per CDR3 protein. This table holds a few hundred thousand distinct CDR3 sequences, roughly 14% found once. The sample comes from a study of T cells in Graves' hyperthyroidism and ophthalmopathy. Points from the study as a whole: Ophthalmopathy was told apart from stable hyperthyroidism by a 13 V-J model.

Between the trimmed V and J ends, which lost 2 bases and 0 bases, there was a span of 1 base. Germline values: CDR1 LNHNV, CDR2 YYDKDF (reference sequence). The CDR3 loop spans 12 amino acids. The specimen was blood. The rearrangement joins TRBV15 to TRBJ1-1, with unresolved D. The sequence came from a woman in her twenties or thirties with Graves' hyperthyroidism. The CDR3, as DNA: TGTGCCACCAGCAGATTGAACACTGAAGCTTTCTTT. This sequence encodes CATSRLNTEAFF.